This is a list of T cell receptor beta chains from one sample in a study of cytomegalovirus exposure and HLA in healthy donors. The data were produced by immunoSEQ multiplex PCR, yet TCRdb's version contains in-frame clones alone and is incomplete. The table records 150,000 to 200,000 clones, approximately 67% of them present only once. The sample was PBMCs. These receptors all come from a middle-aged man in good health and CMV-seronegative. Each CDR3 is given with its conserved first and last residue. The D gene is left open where the match is weak. Size is stated for part of the rows, as once, few or many counts, or as a class when the clone is expanded.

D	size	V	J	CDR3	DNA
TRBD1	few	TRBV6-4	TRBJ1-4	CASSATGTNEKLFF	TGTGCCAGCAGTGCGACAGGGACTAATGAAAAACTGTTTTTT
TRBD1	NA	TRBV30	TRBJ1-5	CAWSGGQGVFDQPQHF	TGTGCCTGGAGTGGGGGACAGGGGGTTTTTGATCAGCCCCAGCATTTT
TRBD2	NA	TRBV29-1	TRBJ2-7	CSVEGPSGGPTGYEQYF	TGCAGCGTTGAAGGCCCCAGCGGGGGGCCCACGGGCTACGAGCAGTACTTC
TRBD1	NA	TRBV30	TRBJ1-1	CARQGQKNTEAFF	TGTGCAAGACAGGGACAGAAAAACACTGAAGCTTTCTTT
TRBD1	few	TRBV7-2	TRBJ2-5	CASSPDRGTQETQYF	TGTGCCAGCAGCCCGGACAGGGGGACCCAGGAGACCCAGTACTTC
TRBD2	NA	TRBV30	TRBJ2-3	CAWSAGLAGPPDTQYF	TGTGCCTGGAGTGCCGGACTAGCGGGACCCCCAGATACGCAGTATTTT
TRBD1	NA	TRBV6-5	TRBJ2-3	CASSYGRTGVTDTQYF	TGTGCCAGCAGTTACGGCAGGACAGGGGTCACAGATACGCAGTATTTT
TRBD2	NA	TRBV4-1	TRBJ2-5	CASSPKGSGRAETQYF	TGCGCCAGCAGCCCAAAGGGTAGCGGGAGGGCCGAGACCCAGTACTTC
TRBD2	NA	TRBV6-5	TRBJ2-7	CASSRGLADSYEQYF	TGTGCCAGCAGTCGGGGACTAGCGGATTCCTACGAGCAGTACTTC
NA	NA	TRBV7-6	TRBJ1-4	CASSLGQVTNEKLFF	TGTGCCAGCAGCTTAGGCCAGGTGACTAATGAAAAACTGTTTTTT
TRBD1	NA	TRBV10-3	TRBJ1-1	CASLDRRNTEAFF	TGTGCCTCGTTGGACAGGAGGAACACTGAAGCTTTCTTT
NA	few	TRBV5-4	TRBJ2-1	CASSSPRESRDEQFF	TGTGCCAGCAGCTCCCCCCGGGAGAGTCGCGATGAGCAGTTCTTC
TRBD2	NA	TRBV27	TRBJ2-7	CASSLFPGEGEQYF	TGTGCCAGCAGTTTATTTCCCGGGGAGGGCGAGCAGTACTTC
NA	once	TRBV4-3	TRBJ2-1	CASSQDGTGVIISNEQFF	TGCGCCAGCAGCCAAGACGGGACGGGAGTCATCATTTCTAATGAGCAGTTCTTC
NA	NA	TRBV29-1	TRBJ1-6	CSVGDTPGSPLHF	TGCAGCGTGGGGGACACCCCGGGTTCACCCCTCCACTTT
NA	NA	TRBV5-1	TRBJ2-7	CASSLSQTYEQYF	TGCGCCAGCAGCCTCTCTCAGACCTACGAGCAGTACTTC
NA	NA	TRBV4-1	TRBJ2-5	CASSQDTGMKTQYF	TGCGCCAGCAGCCAAGATACAGGGATGAAGACCCAGTACTTC
TRBD2	NA	TRBV11-3	TRBJ2-5	CASSRYGGRGQETQYF	TGTGCCAGCAGCCGGTATGGCGGGAGGGGGCAAGAGACCCAGTACTTC
TRBD2	NA	TRBV7-9	TRBJ2-7	CASQRASGSYEQYF	TGTGCCAGCCAAAGGGCTAGCGGGAGCTACGAGCAGTACTTC
TRBD1	NA	TRBV5-1	TRBJ2-7	CASSLPPDRVSYEQYF	TGCGCCAGCAGCTTGCCCCCCGACAGGGTGTCCTACGAGCAGTACTTC
NA	NA	TRBV7-2	TRBJ1-4	CASSLAGATDEKLFF	TGTGCCAGCAGCTTAGCAGGGGCCACAGATGAAAAACTGTTTTTT
NA	NA	TRBV25-1	TRBJ1-1	CASSPEGRNTEAFF	TGTGCCAGCAGTCCCGAGGGAAGGAACACTGAAGCTTTCTTT
TRBD1	few	TRBV29-1	TRBJ1-2	CSVGQDYGYTF	TGCAGCGTGGGACAGGACTATGGCTACACCTTC
NA	NA	TRBV7-9	TRBJ2-4	CASSDTGFLAKNIQYF	TGTGCCAGCAGTGATACAGGGTTTCTGGCCAAAAACATTCAGTACTTC
TRBD2	few	TRBV10-1	TRBJ2-2	CASSALREGDAGELFF	TGCGCCAGCAGTGCCCTCCGGGAGGGGGATGCCGGGGAGCTGTTTTTT
TRBD1	NA	TRBV7-9	TRBJ2-2	CASSSRQGPTGELFF	TGTGCCAGCAGCTCGAGACAGGGCCCCACCGGGGAGCTGTTTTTT
TRBD1	NA	TRBV9	TRBJ2-2	CASSPTRYDRVIYTGELFF	TGTGCCAGCAGCCCCACCCGTTACGACAGGGTCATATACACCGGGGAGCTGTTTTTT
NA	NA	TRBV13	TRBJ2-5	CASSLEGKETQYF	TGTGCCAGCAGCTTAGAGGGGAAAGAGACCCAGTACTTC
TRBD2	NA	TRBV9	TRBJ2-2	CASSVGLAGTGELFF	TGTGCCAGCAGCGTTGGACTAGCGGGTACCGGGGAGCTGTTTTTT
TRBD2	NA	TRBV5-1	TRBJ2-7	CASSLTSGSLSYEQYF	TGCGCCAGCAGCTTGACGAGCGGGAGTCTGTCCTACGAGCAGTACTTC
TRBD1	NA	TRBV9	TRBJ1-4	CASSRQGAEGELFF	TGTGCCAGCAGCCGACAGGGCGCTGAGGGGGAACTGTTTTTT
TRBD1	NA	TRBV6-5	TRBJ1-2	CASMRQGADGYTF	TGTGCCAGCATGAGACAGGGGGCGGACGGCTACACCTTC
TRBD2	NA	TRBV28	TRBJ2-7	CASSLPSRLAGRSYEQYF	TGTGCCAGCAGTTTACCATCACGGCTAGCGGGACGCTCCTACGAGCAGTACTTC
TRBD1	few	TRBV19	TRBJ2-2	CASSIRGGATPGELFF	TGTGCCAGTAGTATCCGAGGGGGCGCGACCCCCGGGGAGCTGTTTTTT
TRBD2	few	TRBV7-2	TRBJ2-1	CASSLAGSGGYNEQFF	TGTGCCAGCAGCTTAGCGGGTAGCGGGGGCTACAATGAGCAGTTCTTC
NA	NA	TRBV11-2	TRBJ2-5	CASSLGDKETQYF	TGTGCCAGCAGCTTAGGGGACAAAGAGACCCAGTACTTC
NA	NA	TRBV30	TRBJ1-1	CAWRGPQGTEAFF	TGTGCCTGGAGAGGACCTCAGGGTACTGAAGCTTTCTTT
TRBD1	few	TRBV7-2	TRBJ2-1	CASSYRQGFSYNEQFF	TGTGCCAGCAGCTACCGACAGGGATTCTCCTACAATGAGCAGTTCTTC
NA	NA	TRBV2	TRBJ1-1	CASSEALGRLRAFF	TGTGCCAGCAGTGAAGCGCTGGGGAGGCTAAGGGCTTTCTTT
NA	NA	TRBV15	TRBJ1-3	CATSRDRGTGNTIYF	TGTGCCACCAGCAGAGACAGGGGAACTGGAAACACCATATATTTT
TRBD2	NA	TRBV19	TRBJ2-3	CASSRTLGGVYF	TGTGCCAGTAGTCGGACCCTTGGGGGGGTGTATTTT
TRBD1	once	TRBV18	TRBJ1-2	CASSPPGSGGNYGYTF	TGTGCCAGCTCACCACCGGGATCAGGGGGTAATTATGGCTACACCTTC
NA	few	TRBV25-1	TRBJ2-7	CASSGSNYEQYF	TGTGCCAGCAGTGGGAGCAACTACGAGCAGTACTTC
NA	NA	TRBV27	TRBJ1-1	CASSSLRGTNTEAFF	TGTGCCAGCAGTTCCTTACGGGGGACCAACACTGAAGCTTTCTTT
NA	NA	TRBV6-5	TRBJ1-1	CASSSTGLGNTEAFF	TGTGCCAGCAGTTCAACAGGGTTGGGGAACACTGAAGCTTTCTTT
NA	NA	TRBV6-5	TRBJ2-7	CASSYSQGYEQYF	TGTGCCAGCAGTTACTCCCAGGGGTACGAGCAGTACTTC